What follows is one TCR beta chain and its context. The CDR3 length is 13 residues. Germline V gives CDR1 LNHNV, CDR2 YYDKDF (reference sequence). The V end was cut by 1 base, the J end by 8 bases, with 8 bases between. Authors' analysis steps: Nucleated cell counts were estimated from reference gene primer amplification. Repertoires were generated with immunoSEQ multiplex PCR, while TCRdb's copy carries only in-frame clones and drops some. The V and J calls and the clone size are those of that table, but D and trimming were determined from the DNA. The table shows around 140,000 clones, with around 86% occurring only once. This entry comes from a study of blood T cell repertoires in COVID-19. Study as a whole: Whether acute or convalescent, the COVID-19 samples came from the United States, Italy and Spain. PBMCs, B-cell-depleted T cells, or T cells provided the cDNA or gDNA that made up the material.

The sample was peripheral blood. The source of this sequence is an elderly man with acute or convalescent COVID-19. J is TRBJ1-4 and V is TRBV15; D gene ambiguous. The CDR3 region is CATSRAPGEKLFF. The CDR3 nucleotides read TGTGCCACCAGCAGAGCCCCGGGGGAAAAACTGTTTTTT.